The TCR beta chain described here comes from a study of T cell responses to AZD1222 COVID-19 vaccine. As concerns this clone: Antigen specificity is unknown.

Trimming cost V 7 bases and J 1 base, with 10 bases left between them. CDR3 length: 13 residues. Study-wide points: Researchers report vaccine-associated CD4 TCRs spanning spike, with dominance at 160-218 and 743-854. Spike-specific TCR repertoires showed rising breadth and depth after two AZD1222 doses. It was only a handful of AZD1222 recipients who were seropositive at baseline.

The analysis combined second doses at about 4 or about 12 weeks. The data were produced by immunoSEQ multiplex PCR, yet TCRdb's version contains in-frame clones alone and is incomplete. Of about 72,000 clones in the sample, about nine tenths are singletons; the top ten hold more than 25%. This receptor was taken from an adult who received the AZD1222 COVID-19 vaccine. V is TRBV12-3 or TRBV12-4 and J is TRBJ1-2, with D possibly matching TRBD1 (5 bases). The sample consisted of peripheral blood, taken 28 days after the second AZD1222 dose. The CDR3 loop reads CASTQTVNYGYTF. The CDR3 bases are TGTGCCAGCACTCAGACAGTTAACTATGGCTACACCTTC.